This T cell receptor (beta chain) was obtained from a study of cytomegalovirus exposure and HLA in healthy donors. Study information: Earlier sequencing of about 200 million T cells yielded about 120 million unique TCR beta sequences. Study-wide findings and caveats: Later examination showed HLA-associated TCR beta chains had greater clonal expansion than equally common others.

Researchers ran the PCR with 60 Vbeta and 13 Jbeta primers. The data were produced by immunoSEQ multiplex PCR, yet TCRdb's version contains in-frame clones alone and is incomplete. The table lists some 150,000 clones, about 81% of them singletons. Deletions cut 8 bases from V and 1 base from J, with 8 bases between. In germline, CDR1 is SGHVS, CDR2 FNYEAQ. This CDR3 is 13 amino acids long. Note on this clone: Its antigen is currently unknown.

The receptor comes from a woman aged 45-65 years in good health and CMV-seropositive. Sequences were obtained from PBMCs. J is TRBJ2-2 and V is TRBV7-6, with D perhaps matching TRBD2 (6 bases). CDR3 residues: CASGRMNTGELFF. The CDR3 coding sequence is TGTGCCAGCGGGAGGATGAACACCGGGGAGCTGTTTTTT. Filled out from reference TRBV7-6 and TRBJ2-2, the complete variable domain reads GAGVSQSPRYKVTKRGQDVALRCDPISGHVSLYWYRQALGQGPEFLTYFNYEAQQDKSGLPNDRFSAERPEGSISTLTIQRTEQRDSAMYRCASGRMNTGELFFGEGSRLTVL.